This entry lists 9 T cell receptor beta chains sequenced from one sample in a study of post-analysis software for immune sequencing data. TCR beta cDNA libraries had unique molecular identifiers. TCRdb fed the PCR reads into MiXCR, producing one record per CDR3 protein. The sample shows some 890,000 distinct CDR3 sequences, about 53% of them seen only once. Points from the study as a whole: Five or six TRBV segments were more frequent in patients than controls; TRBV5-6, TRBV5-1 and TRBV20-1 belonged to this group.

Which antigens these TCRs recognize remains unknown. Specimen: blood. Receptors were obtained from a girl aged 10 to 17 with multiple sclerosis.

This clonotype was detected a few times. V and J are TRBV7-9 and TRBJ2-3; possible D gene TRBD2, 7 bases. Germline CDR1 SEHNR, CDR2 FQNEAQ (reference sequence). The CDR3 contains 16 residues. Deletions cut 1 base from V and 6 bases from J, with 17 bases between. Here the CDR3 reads CASSLVEGGQSDTQYF. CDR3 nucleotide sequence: TGTGCCAGCAGCTTAGTTGAGGGGGGGCAGTCGGATACGCAGTATTTT.

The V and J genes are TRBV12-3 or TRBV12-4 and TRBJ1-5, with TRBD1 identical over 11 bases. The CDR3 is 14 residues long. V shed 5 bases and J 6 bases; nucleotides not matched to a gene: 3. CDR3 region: CASSRTGGSQPQHF. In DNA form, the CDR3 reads TGTGCCAGCAGTCGGACAGGGGGCTCTCAGCCCCAGCATTTT.

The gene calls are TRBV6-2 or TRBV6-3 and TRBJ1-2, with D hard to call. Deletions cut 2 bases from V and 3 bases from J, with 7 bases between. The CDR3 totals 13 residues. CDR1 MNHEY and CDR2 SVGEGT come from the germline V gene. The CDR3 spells CASSYEVYYGYTF. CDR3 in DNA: TGTGCCAGCAGTTACGAGGTCTACTATGGCTACACCTTC.

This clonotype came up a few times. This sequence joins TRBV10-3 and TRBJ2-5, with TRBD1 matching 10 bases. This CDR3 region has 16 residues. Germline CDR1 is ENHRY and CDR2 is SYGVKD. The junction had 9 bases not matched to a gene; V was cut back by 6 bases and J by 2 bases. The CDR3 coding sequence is TGTGCCATCAGACCCGGGGACAGGGGACCTCAAGAGACCCAGTACTTC. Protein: CAIRPGDRGPQETQYF.

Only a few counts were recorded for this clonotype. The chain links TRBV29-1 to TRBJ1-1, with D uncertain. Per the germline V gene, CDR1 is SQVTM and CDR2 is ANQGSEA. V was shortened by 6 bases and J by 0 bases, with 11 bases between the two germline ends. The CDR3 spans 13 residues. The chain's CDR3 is CSVRRVLNTEAFF. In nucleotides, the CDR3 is TGCAGCGTGCGACGCGTCTTGAACACTGAAGCTTTCTTT.

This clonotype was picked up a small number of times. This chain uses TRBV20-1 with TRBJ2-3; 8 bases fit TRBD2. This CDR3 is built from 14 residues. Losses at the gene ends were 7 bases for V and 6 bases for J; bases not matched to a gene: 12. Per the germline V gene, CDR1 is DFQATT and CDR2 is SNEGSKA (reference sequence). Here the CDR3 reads CSVLAGGSMDTQYF. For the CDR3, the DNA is TGCAGTGTTCTGGCGGGAGGAAGTATGGATACGCAGTATTTT.

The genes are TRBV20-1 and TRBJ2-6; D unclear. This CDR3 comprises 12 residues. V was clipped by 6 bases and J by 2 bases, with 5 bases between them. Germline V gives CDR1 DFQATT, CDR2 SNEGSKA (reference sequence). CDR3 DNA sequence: TGCAGTGCGTACACTGGGGCCAACGTCCTGACTTTC. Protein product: CSAYTGANVLTF.

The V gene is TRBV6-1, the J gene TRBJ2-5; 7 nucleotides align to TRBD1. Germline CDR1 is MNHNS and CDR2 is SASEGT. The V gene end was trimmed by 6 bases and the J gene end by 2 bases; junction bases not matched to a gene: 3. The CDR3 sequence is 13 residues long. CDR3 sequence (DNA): TGTGCCAGCAGGGTGGGACAGCAAGAGACCCAGTACTTC. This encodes CASRVGQQETQYF.

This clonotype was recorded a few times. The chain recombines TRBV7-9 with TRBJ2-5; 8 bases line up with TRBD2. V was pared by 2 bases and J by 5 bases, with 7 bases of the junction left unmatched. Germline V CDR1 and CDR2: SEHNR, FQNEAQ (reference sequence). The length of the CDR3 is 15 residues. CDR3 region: CASSLPAGDGETQYF. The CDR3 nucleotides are TGTGCCAGCAGCTTACCAGCGGGAGATGGCGAGACCCAGTACTTC.